Included here is one T cell receptor beta chain sequence, with context. Its antigen is unknown. The J segment lost 14 bases and the V segment lost 6 bases, leaving 10 bases of the junction unmatched. The CDR3 extends over 13 amino acids. The germline V gene encodes CDR1 MNHEY and CDR2 SVGAGI. Use of 60 Vbeta and 13 Jbeta primers characterized the PCR. Profiling relied on immunoSEQ multiplex PCR, and the TCRdb table lists in-frame clones only, not all of them. The table counts 45,000 to 60,000 clones; 3.5% to 4.5% lies in the top ten. These data are taken from a study of cytomegalovirus exposure and HLA in healthy donors. Findings and limits, study-wide: Rare TCR sequences predominated, though certain public TCRs were found in many donors.

The sequence derives from a male donor in good health and CMV-seronegative. The sequenced sample was PBMCs. The chain employs TRBV6-5 and TRBJ2-3; the match to TRBD2 covers 11 bases. The CDR3 here is CASSPFLAGGLYF. CDR3 coding DNA: TGTGCCAGCAGCCCTTTCCTAGCGGGGGGTTTGTATTTT.